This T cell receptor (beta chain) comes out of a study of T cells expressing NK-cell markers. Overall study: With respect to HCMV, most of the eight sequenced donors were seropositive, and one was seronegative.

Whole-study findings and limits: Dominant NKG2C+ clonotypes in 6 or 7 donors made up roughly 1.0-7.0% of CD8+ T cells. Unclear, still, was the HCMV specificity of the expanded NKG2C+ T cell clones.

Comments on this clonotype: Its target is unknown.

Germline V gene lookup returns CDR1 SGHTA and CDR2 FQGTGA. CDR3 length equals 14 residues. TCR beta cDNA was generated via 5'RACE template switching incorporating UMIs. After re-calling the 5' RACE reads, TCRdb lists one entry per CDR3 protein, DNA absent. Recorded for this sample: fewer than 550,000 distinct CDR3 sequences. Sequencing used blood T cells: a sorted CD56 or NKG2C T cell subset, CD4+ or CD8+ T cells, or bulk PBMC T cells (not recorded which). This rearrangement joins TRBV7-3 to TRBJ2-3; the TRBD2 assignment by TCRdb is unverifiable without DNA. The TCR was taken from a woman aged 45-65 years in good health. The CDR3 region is CASRAGTSGTTQYF.